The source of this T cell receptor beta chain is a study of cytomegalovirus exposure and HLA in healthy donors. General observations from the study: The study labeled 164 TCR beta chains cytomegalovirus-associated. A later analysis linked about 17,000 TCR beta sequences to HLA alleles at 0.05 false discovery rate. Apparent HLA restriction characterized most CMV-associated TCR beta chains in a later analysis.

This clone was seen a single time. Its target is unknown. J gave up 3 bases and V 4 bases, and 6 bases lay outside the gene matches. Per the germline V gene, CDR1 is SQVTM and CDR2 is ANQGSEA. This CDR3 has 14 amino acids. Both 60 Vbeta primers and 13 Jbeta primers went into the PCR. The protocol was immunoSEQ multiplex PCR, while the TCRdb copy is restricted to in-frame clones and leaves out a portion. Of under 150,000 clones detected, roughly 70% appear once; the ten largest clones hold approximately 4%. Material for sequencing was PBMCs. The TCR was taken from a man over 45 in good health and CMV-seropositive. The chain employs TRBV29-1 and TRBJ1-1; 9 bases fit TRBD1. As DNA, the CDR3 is TGCAGCGTTGTGGTACAGGGGGCTCACACTGAAGCTTTCTTT. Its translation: CSVVVQGAHTEAFF.